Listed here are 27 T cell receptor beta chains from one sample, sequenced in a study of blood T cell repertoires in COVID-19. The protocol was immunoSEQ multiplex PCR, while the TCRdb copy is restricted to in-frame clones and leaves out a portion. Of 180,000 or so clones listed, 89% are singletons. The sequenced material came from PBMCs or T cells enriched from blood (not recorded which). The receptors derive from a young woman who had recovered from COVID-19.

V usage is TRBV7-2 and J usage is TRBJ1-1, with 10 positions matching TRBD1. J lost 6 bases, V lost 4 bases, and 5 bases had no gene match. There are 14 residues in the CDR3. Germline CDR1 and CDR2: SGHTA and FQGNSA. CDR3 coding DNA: TGTGCCAGCAGCTCGACAGGGGGCGACGCTGAAGCTTTCTTT. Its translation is CASSSTGGDAEAFF.

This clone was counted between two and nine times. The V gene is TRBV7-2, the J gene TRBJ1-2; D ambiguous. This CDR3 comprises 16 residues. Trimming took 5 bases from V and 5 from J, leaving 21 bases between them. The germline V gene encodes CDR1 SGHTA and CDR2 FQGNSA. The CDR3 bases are TGTGCCAGCAGCCTTTCTCCGGACTGGCCCATTTATGGCTACACCTTC. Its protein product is CASSLSPDWPIYGYTF.

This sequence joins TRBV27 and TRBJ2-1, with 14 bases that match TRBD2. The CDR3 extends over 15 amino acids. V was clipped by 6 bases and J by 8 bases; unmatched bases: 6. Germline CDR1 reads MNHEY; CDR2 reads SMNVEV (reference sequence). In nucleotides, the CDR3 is TGTGCCAGCAGCGCCGGGACTAGCGGGAGCTATGAGCAGTTCTTC. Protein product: CASSAGTSGSYEQFF.

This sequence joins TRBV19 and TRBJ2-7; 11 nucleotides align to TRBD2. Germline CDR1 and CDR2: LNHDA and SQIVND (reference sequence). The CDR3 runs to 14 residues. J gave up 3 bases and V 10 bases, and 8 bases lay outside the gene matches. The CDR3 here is CATGAGTSGYEQYF. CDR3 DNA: TGTGCCACTGGGGCAGGGACTAGCGGCTACGAGCAGTACTTC.

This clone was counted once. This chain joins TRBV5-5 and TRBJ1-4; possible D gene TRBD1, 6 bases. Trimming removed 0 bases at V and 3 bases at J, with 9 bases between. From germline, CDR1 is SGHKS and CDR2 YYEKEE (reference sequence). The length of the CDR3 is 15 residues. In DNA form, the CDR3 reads TGTGCCAGCAGCTTGGCGGGGACATCTAATGAAAAACTGTTTTTT. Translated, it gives CASSLAGTSNEKLFF.

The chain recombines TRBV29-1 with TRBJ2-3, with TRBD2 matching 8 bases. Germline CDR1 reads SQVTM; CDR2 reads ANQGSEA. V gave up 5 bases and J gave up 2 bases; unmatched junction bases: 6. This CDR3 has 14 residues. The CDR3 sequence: CSVTSGSVTDTQYF. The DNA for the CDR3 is TGCAGCGTTACAAGCGGGAGCGTCACAGATACGCAGTATTTT.

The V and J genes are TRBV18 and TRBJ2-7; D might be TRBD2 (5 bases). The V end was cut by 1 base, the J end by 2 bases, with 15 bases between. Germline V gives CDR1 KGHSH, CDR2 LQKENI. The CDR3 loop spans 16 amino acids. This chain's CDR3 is CASSPRPLGSTYEQYF. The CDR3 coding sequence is TGTGCCAGCTCACCACGCCCACTAGGTTCCACCTACGAGCAGTACTTC. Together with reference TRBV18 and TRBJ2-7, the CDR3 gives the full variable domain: NAGVMQNPRHLVRRRGQEARLRCSPMKGHSHVYWYRQLPEEGLKFMVYLQKENIIDESGMPKERFSAEFPKEGPSILRIQQVVRGDSAAYFCASSPRPLGSTYEQYFGPGTRLTVT.

The CDR3 nucleotides are TGCGCCAGCAGCCAAGCGGATAGCGGGAGCTACAATGAGCAGTTCTTC. Protein product: CASSQADSGSYNEQFF. V usage is TRBV4-3 and J usage is TRBJ2-1; 9 bases fit TRBD2. CDR1 is LGHNA, CDR2 YSLEER, per germline. The ends lost 1 base at V and 3 bases at J; junction bases unmatched: 4. This CDR3 contains 16 residues.

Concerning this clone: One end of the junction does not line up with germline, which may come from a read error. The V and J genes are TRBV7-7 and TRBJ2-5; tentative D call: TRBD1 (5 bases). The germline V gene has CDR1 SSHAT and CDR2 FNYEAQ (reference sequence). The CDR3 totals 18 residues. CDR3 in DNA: TGTGCTAGCAGCTTAATCTTTAAGGGGTCGCAGGACCAAGAGACCCAGTACTTC. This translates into CASSLIFKGSQDQETQYF.

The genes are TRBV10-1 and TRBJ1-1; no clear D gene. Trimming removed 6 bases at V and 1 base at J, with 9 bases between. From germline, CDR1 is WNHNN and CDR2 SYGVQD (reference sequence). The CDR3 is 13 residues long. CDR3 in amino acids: CASRYSSNTEAFF. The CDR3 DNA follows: TGCGCCAGCAGGTACAGCTCGAACACTGAAGCTTTCTTT.

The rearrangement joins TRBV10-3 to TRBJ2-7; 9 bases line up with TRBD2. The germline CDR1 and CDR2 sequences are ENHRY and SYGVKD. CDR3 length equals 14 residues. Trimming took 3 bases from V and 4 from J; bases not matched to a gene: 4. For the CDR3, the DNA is TGTGCCATCAGTGACGCGGGGGGGCCTTACGAGCAGTACTTC. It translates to CAISDAGGPYEQYF.

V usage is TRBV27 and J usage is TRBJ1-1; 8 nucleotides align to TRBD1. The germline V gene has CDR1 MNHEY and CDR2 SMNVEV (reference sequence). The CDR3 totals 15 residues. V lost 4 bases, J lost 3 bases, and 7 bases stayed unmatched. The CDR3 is CASSSRQGADTEAFF. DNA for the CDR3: TGTGCCAGCAGTTCCCGTCAGGGGGCCGACACTGAAGCTTTCTTT.

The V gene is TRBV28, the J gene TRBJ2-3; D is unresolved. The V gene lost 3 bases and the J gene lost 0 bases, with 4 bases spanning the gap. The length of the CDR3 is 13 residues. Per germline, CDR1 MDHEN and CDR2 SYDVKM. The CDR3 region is CASSFFSTDTQYF. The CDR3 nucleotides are TGTGCCAGCAGTTTCTTTAGCACAGATACGCAGTATTTT.

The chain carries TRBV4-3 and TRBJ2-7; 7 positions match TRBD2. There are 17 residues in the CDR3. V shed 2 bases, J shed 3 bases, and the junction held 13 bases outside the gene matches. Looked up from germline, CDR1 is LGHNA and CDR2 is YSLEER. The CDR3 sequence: CASSQTAGGGIHYEQYF. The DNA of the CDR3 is TGCGCCAGCAGCCAAACCGCCGGGGGAGGGATCCACTACGAGCAGTACTTC.

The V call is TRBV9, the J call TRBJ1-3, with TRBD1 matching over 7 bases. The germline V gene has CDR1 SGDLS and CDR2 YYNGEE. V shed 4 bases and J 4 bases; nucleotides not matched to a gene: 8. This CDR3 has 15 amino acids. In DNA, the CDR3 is TGTGCCAGCAGCCCCCGACAGGGTCCCGGAAACACCATATATTTT. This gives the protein CASSPRQGPGNTIYF.

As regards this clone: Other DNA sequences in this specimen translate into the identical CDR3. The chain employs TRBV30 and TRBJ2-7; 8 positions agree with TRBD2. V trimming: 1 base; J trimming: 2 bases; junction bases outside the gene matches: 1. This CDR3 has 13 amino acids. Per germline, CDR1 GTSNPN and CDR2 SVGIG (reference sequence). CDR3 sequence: CAWSAGGPYEQYF. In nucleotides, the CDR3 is TGTGCCTGGAGTGCGGGGGGGCCCTACGAGCAGTACTTC.

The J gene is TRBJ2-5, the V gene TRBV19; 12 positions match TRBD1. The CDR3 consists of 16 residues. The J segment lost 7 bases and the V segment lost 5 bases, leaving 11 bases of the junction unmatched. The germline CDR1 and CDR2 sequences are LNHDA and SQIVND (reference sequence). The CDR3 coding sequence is TGTGCCAGTAGTGTAAGGGGGACAGGGGGCGCAGGGACCCAGTACTTC. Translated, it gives CASSVRGTGGAGTQYF. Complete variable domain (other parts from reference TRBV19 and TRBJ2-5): DGGITQSPKYLFRKEGQNVTLSCEQNLNHDAMYWYRQDPGQGLRLIYYSQIVNDFQKGDIAEGYSVSREKKESFPLTVTSAQKNPTAFYLCASSVRGTGGAGTQYFGPGTRLLVL.

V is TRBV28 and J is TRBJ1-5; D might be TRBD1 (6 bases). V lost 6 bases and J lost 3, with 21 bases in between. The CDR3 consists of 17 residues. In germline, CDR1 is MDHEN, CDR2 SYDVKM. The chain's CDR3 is CASRPRRLRDTNQPQHF. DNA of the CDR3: TGTGCCAGCAGACCCAGGCGCCTCCGGGACACCAATCAGCCCCAGCATTTT.

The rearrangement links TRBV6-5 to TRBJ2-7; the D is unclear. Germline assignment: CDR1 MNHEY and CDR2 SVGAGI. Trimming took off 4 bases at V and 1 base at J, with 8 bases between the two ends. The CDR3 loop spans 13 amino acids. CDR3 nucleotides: TGTGCCAGCAGTTCTACGTCGTCCTACGAGCAGTACTTC. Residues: CASSSTSSYEQYF.

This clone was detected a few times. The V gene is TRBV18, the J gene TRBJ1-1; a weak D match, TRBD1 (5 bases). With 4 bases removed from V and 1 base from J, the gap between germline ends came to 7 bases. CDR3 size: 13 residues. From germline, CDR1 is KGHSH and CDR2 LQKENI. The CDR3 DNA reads TGTGCCAGCTCACTCCAGGGGAACACTGAAGCTTTCTTT. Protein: CASSLQGNTEAFF.

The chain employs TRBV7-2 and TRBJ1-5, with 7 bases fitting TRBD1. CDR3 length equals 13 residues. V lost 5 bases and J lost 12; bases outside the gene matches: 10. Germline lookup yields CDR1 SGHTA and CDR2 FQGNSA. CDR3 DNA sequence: TGTGCCAGCAGCCGGGACGGACAGGAGCTCCAGCATTTT. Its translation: CASSRDGQELQHF. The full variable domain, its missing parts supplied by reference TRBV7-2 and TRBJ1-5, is GAGVSQSPSNKVTEKGKDVELRCDPISGHTALYWYRQSLGQGLEFLIYFQGNSAPDKSGLPSDRFSAERTGGSVSTLTIQRTQQEDSAVYLCASSRDGQELQHFGDGTRLSIL.

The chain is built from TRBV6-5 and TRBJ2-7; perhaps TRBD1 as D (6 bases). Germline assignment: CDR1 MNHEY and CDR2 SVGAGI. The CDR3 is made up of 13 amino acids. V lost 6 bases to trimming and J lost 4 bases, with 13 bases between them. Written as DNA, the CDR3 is TGTGCCAGCAGACAACAGGGCTTTTACGAGCAGTACTTC. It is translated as CASRQQGFYEQYF.

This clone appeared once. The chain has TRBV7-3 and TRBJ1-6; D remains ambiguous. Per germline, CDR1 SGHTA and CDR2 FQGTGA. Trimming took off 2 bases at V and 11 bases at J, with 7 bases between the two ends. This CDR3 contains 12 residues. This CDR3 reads CASSLGGPPLHF. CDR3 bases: TGTGCCAGCAGCTTAGGTGGGCCACCCCTCCACTTT.

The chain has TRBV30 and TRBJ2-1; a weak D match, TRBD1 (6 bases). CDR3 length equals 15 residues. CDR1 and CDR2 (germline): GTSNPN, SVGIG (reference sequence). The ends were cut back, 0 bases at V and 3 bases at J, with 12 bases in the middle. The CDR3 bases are TGTGCCTGGAGTGTAACCCAGGGGTTCTACAATGAGCAGTTCTTC. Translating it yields CAWSVTQGFYNEQFF.

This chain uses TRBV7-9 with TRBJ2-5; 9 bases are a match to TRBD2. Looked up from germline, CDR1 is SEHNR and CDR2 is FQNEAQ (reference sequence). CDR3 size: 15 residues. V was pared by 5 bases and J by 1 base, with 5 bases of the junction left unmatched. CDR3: CASSREREAQETQYF. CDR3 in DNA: TGTGCCAGCAGCAGAGAGCGGGAGGCCCAAGAGACCCAGTACTTC.

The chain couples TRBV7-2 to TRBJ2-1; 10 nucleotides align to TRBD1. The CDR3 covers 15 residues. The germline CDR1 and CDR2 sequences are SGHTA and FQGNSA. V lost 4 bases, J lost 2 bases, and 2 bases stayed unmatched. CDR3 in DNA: TGTGCCAGCAGCTCCGGACAGGGGGCCTACAATGAGCAGTTCTTC. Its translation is CASSSGQGAYNEQFF.

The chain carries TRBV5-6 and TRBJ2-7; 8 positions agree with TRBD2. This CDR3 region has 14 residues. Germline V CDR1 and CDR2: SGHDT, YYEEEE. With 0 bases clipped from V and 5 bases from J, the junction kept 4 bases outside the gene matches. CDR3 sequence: CASSLDSGINEQYF. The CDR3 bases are TGTGCCAGCAGCTTGGATAGCGGGATCAACGAGCAGTACTTC.